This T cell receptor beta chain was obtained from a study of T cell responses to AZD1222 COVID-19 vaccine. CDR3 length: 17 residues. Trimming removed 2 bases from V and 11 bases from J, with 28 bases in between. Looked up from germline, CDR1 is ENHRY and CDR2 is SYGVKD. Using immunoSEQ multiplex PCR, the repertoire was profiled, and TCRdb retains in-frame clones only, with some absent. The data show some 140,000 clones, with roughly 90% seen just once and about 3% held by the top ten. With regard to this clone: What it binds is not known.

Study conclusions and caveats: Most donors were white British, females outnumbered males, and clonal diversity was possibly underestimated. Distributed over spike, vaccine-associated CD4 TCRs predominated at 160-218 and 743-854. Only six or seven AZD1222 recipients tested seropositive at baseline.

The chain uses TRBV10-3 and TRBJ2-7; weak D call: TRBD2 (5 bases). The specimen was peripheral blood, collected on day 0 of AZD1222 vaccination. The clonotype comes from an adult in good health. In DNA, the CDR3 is TGTGCCATCAGTGAGAGCGGTGTTGCAAGGCGAAAATCTGGAAAGTACTTC. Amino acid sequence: CAISESGVARRKSGKYF.